The present T cell receptor (beta chain) was sequenced within a study of T cell responses to AZD1222 COVID-19 vaccine. Overall study findings and caveats: Donor demographics were predominantly white British with a female majority; clonal diversity may be underestimated.

This CDR3 comprises 15 residues. Germline V gene sequence: CDR1 MNHEY, CDR2 SMNVEV (reference sequence). Germline trimming cut 6 bases from V and 0 bases from J; bases unmatched to any gene: 6. Method: immunoSEQ multiplex PCR; TCRdb's copy keeps in-frame clones and lacks some. Among about 86,000 clones listed, 88% were seen once. Details on this clone: Its antigen is undetermined.

The receptor's source is an adult in good health. The sequenced sample was peripheral blood, obtained on day 0 of AZD1222 vaccination. The chain combines TRBV27 with TRBJ2-3; TRBD2 aligns across 7 bases. CDR3: CASRPLAYSTDTQYF. The CDR3 DNA reads TGTGCCAGCAGACCACTAGCGTATAGCACAGATACGCAGTATTTT.